This TCR beta chain was documented in a study of CD8+ T cells in alopecia areata. As for the study in general: Tofacitinib administration to treated patients was oral, at 5 to 10 mg twice daily.

Broader study findings: Higher clonality and more expanded CD8+ clones appeared in lesional than normal scalp. Relative to mice, TCR sharing across patients was less clear, a difference possibly HLA-related. Sequences from scalp samples also cover resident alphabeta T cells of normal skin.

Samples from alopecia areata patients were lesional scalp punch biopsies and peripheral blood. Comments on this clone: Its antigen remains unidentified.

cDNA prepared by RNA extraction and subsequent reverse transcription served as the template for sequencing. The method was immunoSEQ multiplex PCR; TCRdb's version includes in-frame clones alone and lacks a portion of them. The sample has approximately 9,800 clones, over 50% seen once; the top ten hold 13% to 15%. CDR1 is SGHTA and CDR2 is FQGNSA in the germline V gene. The trim removed 5 bases at V and 6 bases at J, leaving 7 bases unmatched. This CDR3 is built from 15 residues. The V gene is TRBV7-2, the J gene TRBJ2-7; TRBD2 aligns across 13 bases. What was sequenced was skin. The receptor's source is a human donor with alopecia areata. CDR3 loop: CASSPRTSGGREQYF. The DNA of the CDR3 is TGTGCCAGCAGCCCCCGGACTAGCGGGGGTCGCGAGCAGTACTTC.